This note documents a single TCR beta chain sequence. The CDR3 is 13 amino acids. Germline assignment: CDR1 SGHRS and CDR2 YFSETQ. V was trimmed by 4 bases and J by 4 bases, leaving 11 bases between them. This specimen comes from a study of blood T cell repertoires in COVID-19. Authors' methods: Scientists estimated how many nucleated cells there were by amplifying reference gene primers. Profiling relied on immunoSEQ multiplex PCR, and the TCRdb table lists in-frame clones only, not all of them. V, J and clone size derive from that table, while D and trimming were established from the DNA sequence. The profile covers 310,000 or so clones, with around 85% appearing a single time and less than 2.5% taken by the ten largest.

This chain links TRBV5-1 with TRBJ1-1; D might be TRBD1 (6 bases). The sequence derives from a woman between 25 and 40 years old who had recovered from COVID-19. Sequenced input: peripheral blood. The CDR3 sequence: CASSRTGSTEAFF. The CDR3 bases are TGCGCCAGCAGCCGTACAGGGAGCACTGAAGCTTTCTTT.